A single sample gave rise to the 27 T cell receptor beta chains below, sequenced in a study of blood T cell repertoires in COVID-19. Assay: immunoSEQ multiplex PCR; the TCRdb copy retains only in-frame clones and omits some. In the table there are 240,000 or so clones, roughly 79% of which are singletons. Source material: peripheral blood. The receptors were gathered from a woman older than 75 with COVID-19, enrolled during active disease.

This clone was seen a handful of times. V gene TRBV2 combines with J gene TRBJ1-3, with no clear D. The CDR3 is 14 amino acids. With 4 bases removed from V and 0 bases from J, the gap between germline ends came to 7 bases. The germline V gene encodes CDR1 SNHLY and CDR2 FYNNEI. In DNA, the CDR3 is TGTGCCAGCAGTGTTGAGTTCTCTGGAAACACCATATATTTT. This gives the protein CASSVEFSGNTIYF.

The chain is built from TRBV7-8 and TRBJ1-1, with a tentative D call TRBD1 (6 bases). Germline V gene lookup returns CDR1 SGHVS and CDR2 FQNEAQ. This CDR3 is built from 14 residues. Deletions cut 4 bases from V and 5 bases from J, with 14 bases between. CDR3 DNA sequence: TGTGCCAGCAGCTCGGGACACCAGTGGACTGAAGCTTTCTTT. It translates to CASSSGHQWTEAFF.

V is TRBV12-3 or TRBV12-4 and J is TRBJ2-7; D is ambiguous. Trimming pared 3 bases from V and 3 bases from J, leaving 6 bases between. There are 12 residues in the CDR3. The CDR3 DNA sequence: TGTGCCAGCAGTTTGAGCCTCTACGAGCAGTACTTC. This encodes CASSLSLYEQYF.

The chain employs TRBV29-1 and TRBJ2-7; 8 bases are a match to TRBD1. V gave up 7 bases and J gave up 6 bases; unmatched junction bases: 11. This CDR3 is 13 amino acids long. From germline, CDR1 is SQVTM and CDR2 ANQGSEA. CDR3 loop: CSAEGQGATEQYF. The CDR3 DNA is TGCAGCGCCGAAGGGCAGGGGGCCACCGAGCAGTACTTC.

This sequence joins TRBV6-5 and TRBJ1-1, with D maybe TRBD1 (5 bases). The V gene lost 6 bases and the J gene lost 5 bases, with 19 bases spanning the gap. This CDR3 has 15 amino acids. Germline CDR1 and CDR2: MNHEY and SVGAGI. CDR3 in DNA: TGTGCCAGCAGGCAGGCGGGGGGACTCGGGACTGAAGCTTTCTTT. Residues: CASRQAGGLGTEAFF.

The chain carries TRBV30 and TRBJ2-5; D gene uncertain. This CDR3 is built from 10 residues. From germline, CDR1 is GTSNPN and CDR2 SVGIG (reference sequence). Trimming removed 2 bases from V and 8 bases from J, with 6 bases in between. The CDR3 region has the DNA TGTGCCTGGAGTAGTGGCACCCAGTACTTC. It encodes CAWSSGTQYF.

The genes are TRBV28 and TRBJ2-3, with 10 bases aligning to TRBD2. Trimming took 4 bases from V and 3 from J; bases not matched to a gene: 7. The CDR3 spans 16 residues. Germline loops: CDR1 MDHEN, CDR2 SYDVKM. The CDR3 DNA reads as TGTGCCAGCAGTTCTAGCGGGAGAAAGAGGACAGATACGCAGTATTTT. Translating it yields CASSSSGRKRTDTQYF.

This chain links TRBV7-2 with TRBJ1-5; 7 nucleotides match TRBD1. CDR1 SGHTA and CDR2 FQGNSA come from the germline V gene. With V trimmed by 5 bases and J by 0 bases, 1 base remained unmatched. The CDR3 runs 14 residues. The CDR3 DNA follows: TGTGCCAGCAGCAGGACAGGTAGCAATCAGCCCCAGCATTTT. Protein sequence: CASSRTGSNQPQHF.

This chain links TRBV6-6 with TRBJ2-7, with D possibly being TRBD2 (5 bases). This CDR3 contains 15 residues. The V end lost 6 bases, the J end lost 4 bases, and 19 bases lay between the germline ends. Germline V gene data show CDR1 as MNHNY and CDR2 as SVGAGI (reference sequence). This CDR3 is CASRFSPSGFYEQYF. Here the CDR3 DNA reads TGTGCCAGCAGATTTTCCCCCAGCGGATTTTACGAGCAGTACTTC.

This clone has only one observation. CDR3 residues: CASSPTTEMNTEAFF. The CDR3 DNA follows: TGCGCCAGCAGCCCGACGACAGAAATGAACACTGAAGCTTTCTTT. The rearrangement links TRBV5-1 to TRBJ1-1; D perhaps matches TRBD1 (5 bases). The V gene lost 4 bases and the J gene lost 0 bases, with 13 bases spanning the gap. The V gene's germline CDR1 is SGHRS and CDR2 YFSETQ. There are 15 residues in the CDR3.

V usage is TRBV9 and J usage is TRBJ2-1; TRBD2 aligns across 7 bases. The length of the CDR3 is 15 residues. Per germline, CDR1 SGDLS and CDR2 YYNGEE. V lost 0 bases to trimming and J lost 3 bases; unmatched junction nucleotides: 3. CDR3 amino acids: CASSVVSGNYNEQFF. CDR3 sequence (DNA): TGTGCCAGCAGCGTAGTGAGCGGGAACTACAATGAGCAGTTCTTC.

CDR3 coding DNA: TGTGCCAGCAGCCAATTGGGGACAGGGGCTTCCTACAATGAGCAGTTCTTC. Translating gives CASSQLGTGASYNEQFF. This chain links TRBV16 with TRBJ2-1; 10 bases are shared with TRBD1. The CDR3 is made up of 17 amino acids. Per germline, CDR1 KGHSY and CDR2 FQNENV. Unmatched junction bases numbered 4, after V lost 1 base and J lost 1 base.

In this sample, this clone turned up once. This chain connects TRBV5-8 to TRBJ1-2; 9 bases fit TRBD1. This CDR3 is built from 14 residues. CDR1 and CDR2 (germline): SGHTS, YDEGEE. Trimming at V came to 6 bases and at J to 3 bases, leaving 6 bases not matched to a gene. CDR3: CASTPGQGYYGYTF. CDR3 in DNA: TGTGCCAGCACCCCGGGACAGGGCTACTATGGCTACACCTTC. Combining the CDR3 with reference TRBV5-8 and TRBJ1-2 gives the whole variable domain EAGVTQSPTHLIKTRGQQATLRCSPISGHTSVYWYQQALGLGLQFLLWYDEGEERNRGNFPPRFSGRQFPNYSSELNVNALELEDSALYLCASTPGQGYYGYTFGSGTRLTVV.

The chain couples TRBV19 to TRBJ1-2, with TRBD1 matching over 8 bases. The CDR3 is 16 amino acids. CDR1 is LNHDA, CDR2 SQIVND, per germline (reference sequence). Trimming cost V 5 bases and J 2 bases; bases outside gene matches: 10. The CDR3 DNA reads TGTGCCAGTAGTCAGCGACAGGGGTTGGGAAACTATGGCTACACCTTC. Its protein product is CASSQRQGLGNYGYTF.

This clone was seen a few times. The chain combines TRBV3-1 (or the pseudogene TRBV3-2) with TRBJ2-4; no firm D call. The germline V gene encodes CDR1 LGHDT and CDR2 YNNKEL (reference sequence). The V end was cut by 1 base, the J end by 0 bases, with 10 bases between. CDR3 size: 16 residues. Written as DNA, the CDR3 is TGTGCCAGCAGCCAAGGAGAACTCCTAGCCAAAAACATTCAGTACTTC. It translates to CASSQGELLAKNIQYF.

This clone was picked up one time. The chain joins TRBV6-2 or TRBV6-3 to TRBJ2-3, with D perhaps TRBD2 (6 bases). Germline V gives CDR1 MNHEY, CDR2 SVGEGT. CDR3 length equals 15 residues. The V gene lost 4 bases and the J gene lost 4 bases, with 15 bases spanning the gap. The CDR3 nucleotides are TGTGCCAGCAGTTCGCCGGGAGAGGTGGCAGATACGCAGTATTTT. Translating gives CASSSPGEVADTQYF.

This clone was detected a few times. The rearrangement uses TRBV7-2 and TRBJ2-3; 10 bases are a match to TRBD2. Germline CDR1 and CDR2: SGHTA and FQGNSA. There are 16 residues in the CDR3. J was trimmed by 3 bases and V by 4 bases; bases with no gene match: 7. The CDR3 protein is CASSSGGTSVTDTQYF. The DNA of the CDR3 is TGTGCCAGCAGCTCCGGAGGGACTAGCGTGACAGATACGCAGTATTTT.

The gene calls are TRBV29-1 and TRBJ2-1, with 11 positions matching TRBD2. J lost 2 bases, V lost 6 bases, and 15 bases had no gene match. Germline V CDR1 and CDR2: SQVTM, ANQGSEA. CDR3 length: 18 amino acids. The CDR3: CSVRKSPGLADTYNEQFF. The CDR3 DNA reads as TGCAGCGTCAGAAAATCCCCGGGACTAGCGGACACCTACAATGAGCAGTTCTTC.

The chain combines TRBV6-2 or TRBV6-3 with TRBJ1-1, with a weak D call TRBD1 (5 bases). Trimming removed 4 bases from V and 6 bases from J, with 12 bases in between. This CDR3 spans 13 amino acids. Per the germline V gene, CDR1 is MNHEY and CDR2 is SVGEGT. Written as DNA, the CDR3 is TGTGCCAGCAGTTGGAGGGACGTCGCTGAAGCTTTCTTT. Residues: CASSWRDVAEAFF.

Only a few counts were recorded for this clone. This chain joins TRBV7-9 and TRBJ1-1; a weak D match, TRBD1 (5 bases). CDR3 length: 14 residues. Trimming pared 4 bases from V and 7 bases from J, leaving 16 bases between. Germline-derived CDR1 and CDR2 are SEHNR and FQNEAQ (reference sequence). DNA for the CDR3: TGTGCCAGCAGCTCCGCCACAGGATTTAATGAAGCTTTCTTT. Protein: CASSSATGFNEAFF.

The chain has TRBV3-1 (or the pseudogene TRBV3-2) and TRBJ2-3, with D perhaps TRBD2 (7 bases). Trimming pared 0 bases from V and 5 bases from J, leaving 12 bases between. The CDR3 is 15 residues long. Germline values: CDR1 LGHDT, CDR2 YNNKEL (reference sequence). This CDR3 is CASSQDGGLGDTQYF. The CDR3 coding sequence is TGTGCCAGCAGCCAAGACGGGGGGCTGGGAGATACGCAGTATTTT.

The chain recombines TRBV19 with TRBJ2-2; TRBD2 aligns across 7 bases. Germline V gene sequence: CDR1 LNHDA, CDR2 SQIVND (reference sequence). V shed 5 bases and J 5 bases; nucleotides not matched to a gene: 11. The length of the CDR3 is 16 residues. CDR3 region: CASSSSGTINTGELFF. In DNA, the CDR3 is TGTGCCAGTAGTTCCAGCGGGACTATTAATACCGGGGAGCTGTTTTTT.

This chain uses TRBV10-3 with TRBJ2-7; D is perhaps TRBD2 (5 bases). Trimming removed 6 bases from V and 0 bases from J, with 6 bases in between. The CDR3 has 12 residues. From germline, CDR1 is ENHRY and CDR2 SYGVKD. For the CDR3, the DNA is TGTGCCATCAGCGGAGGCTCCTACGAGCAGTACTTC. The encoded protein is CAISGGSYEQYF.

The rearrangement uses TRBV3-1 (or the pseudogene TRBV3-2) and TRBJ2-6; 10 bases agree with TRBD1. Trimming took 10 bases from V and 0 from J; bases not matched to a gene: 15. Germline V lookup: CDR1 LGHDT, CDR2 YNNKEL (reference sequence). The CDR3 spans 19 residues. The DNA for the CDR3 is TGTGCCACCGGCGGGTTTTCTAGGACAGGGGGCTCTGGGGCCAACGTCCTGACTTTC. Translated: CATGGFSRTGGSGANVLTF.

The chain joins TRBV9 to TRBJ2-1; perhaps TRBD2 as D (6 bases). The CDR3 spans 15 residues. With 0 bases removed from V and 8 bases from J, the gap between germline ends came to 15 bases. The germline CDR1 and CDR2 sequences are SGDLS and YYNGEE. Here the CDR3 DNA reads TGTGCCAGCAGCGTAGGCGGGCTAGCGAACGATGAGCAGTTCTTC. This encodes CASSVGGLANDEQFF.

V usage is TRBV18 and J usage is TRBJ1-5; possibly TRBD1 for D (6 bases). CDR3 size: 16 residues. Germline CDR1 is KGHSH and CDR2 is LQKENI. The V end was cut by 2 bases, the J end by 2 bases, with 13 bases between. The CDR3 DNA is TGTGCCAGCTCACCAACACCGGGACAAGGCAATCAGCCCCAGCATTTT. It encodes CASSPTPGQGNQPQHF.

The rearrangement links TRBV7-2 to TRBJ1-1, with D possibly TRBD1 on 5 matching bases. CDR3 length: 16 residues. The V gene lost 0 bases and the J gene lost 7 bases, with 18 bases spanning the gap. CDR1 SGHTA and CDR2 FQGNSA come from the germline V gene. CDR3 DNA: TGTGCCAGCAGCTTAGCGCTCGGGGGGAAACGGGGTGAAGCTTTCTTT. This sequence encodes CASSLALGGKRGEAFF.